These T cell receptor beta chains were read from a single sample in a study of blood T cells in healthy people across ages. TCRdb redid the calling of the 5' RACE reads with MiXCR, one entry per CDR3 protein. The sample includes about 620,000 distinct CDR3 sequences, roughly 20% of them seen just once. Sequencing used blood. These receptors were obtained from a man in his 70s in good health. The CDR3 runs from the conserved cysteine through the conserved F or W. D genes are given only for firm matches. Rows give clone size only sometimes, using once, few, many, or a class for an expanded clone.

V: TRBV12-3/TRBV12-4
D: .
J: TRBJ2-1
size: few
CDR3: CASSQIGDEQFF
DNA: TGTGCCAGCAGTCAAATAGGAGATGAGCAGTTCTTC

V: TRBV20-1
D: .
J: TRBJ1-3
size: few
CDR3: CSARADAASGNTIYF
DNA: TGCAGTGCTAGAGCCGACGCCGCCTCTGGAAACACCATATATTTT

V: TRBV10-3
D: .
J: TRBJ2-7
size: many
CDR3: CANKPGPTAGRQYF
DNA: TGTGCCAACAAACCGGGACCGACAGCGGGTAGGCAGTACTTC

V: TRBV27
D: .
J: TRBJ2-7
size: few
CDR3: CASSTLQGEVWQYF
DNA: TGTGCCAGCAGTACCCTTCAGGGAGAGGTATGGCAGTACTTC

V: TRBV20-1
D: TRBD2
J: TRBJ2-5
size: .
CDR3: CSARDRQGLAGRAETQYF
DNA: TGCAGTGCTAGAGATCGGCAGGGACTAGCGGGACGGGCAGAGACCCAGTACTTC

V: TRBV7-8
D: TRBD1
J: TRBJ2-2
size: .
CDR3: CASSPRTGSTGELFF
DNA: TGTGCCAGCAGCCCCCGGACAGGGAGCACCGGGGAGCTGTTTTTT

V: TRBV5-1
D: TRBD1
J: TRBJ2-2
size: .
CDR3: CASSSKTQGPGELFF
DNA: TGCGCCAGCAGCTCTAAAACACAGGGGCCCGGGGAGCTGTTTTTT

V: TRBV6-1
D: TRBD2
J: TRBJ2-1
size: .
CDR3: CASSQAGEALGEQFF
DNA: TGTGCCAGCAGTCAAGCGGGAGAGGCCCTTGGTGAGCAGTTCTTC

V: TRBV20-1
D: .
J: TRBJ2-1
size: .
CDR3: CSARDPTSTSFEQFF
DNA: TGCAGTGCTAGAGATCCTACAAGCACTAGTTTTGAGCAGTTCTTC

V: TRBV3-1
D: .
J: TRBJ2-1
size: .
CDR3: CASSQDWRAAFF
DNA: TGTGCCAGCAGCCAAGATTGGAGGGCCGCGTTCTTC

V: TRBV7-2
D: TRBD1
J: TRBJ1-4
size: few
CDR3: CASSTAGTGVEKLFF
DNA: TGTGCCAGCAGCACCGCCGGGACAGGGGTTGAAAAACTGTTTTTT

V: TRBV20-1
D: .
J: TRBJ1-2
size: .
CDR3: CSASEGQQGAYYGYTF
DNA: TGCAGTGCTAGCGAGGGCCAGCAAGGGGCTTACTATGGCTACACCTTC

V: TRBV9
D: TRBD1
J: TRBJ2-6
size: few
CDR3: CASSPQGQVNSGANVLTF
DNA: TGTGCCAGCAGCCCGCAAGGACAGGTTAATTCTGGGGCCAACGTCCTGACTTTC

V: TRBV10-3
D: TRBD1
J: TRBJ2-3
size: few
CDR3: CAISEQGEDTQYF
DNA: TGTGCCATCAGTGAGCAGGGGGAGGATACGCAGTATTTT

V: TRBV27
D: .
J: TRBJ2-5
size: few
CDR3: CASRKLGGYKEETQYF
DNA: TGTGCCAGCAGGAAGTTGGGGGGTTATAAGGAAGAGACCCAGTACTTC

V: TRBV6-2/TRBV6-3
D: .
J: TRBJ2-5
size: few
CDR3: CASSHALETQYF
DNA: TGTGCCAGCAGTCACGCCTTGGAGACCCAGTACTTC

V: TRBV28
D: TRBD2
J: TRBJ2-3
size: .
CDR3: CASNLAGADTQYF
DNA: TGTGCCAGCAACCTAGCGGGAGCAGATACGCAGTATTTT

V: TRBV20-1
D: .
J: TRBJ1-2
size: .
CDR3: CSARDMGVNYGYTF
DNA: TGCAGTGCTAGAGATATGGGGGTTAACTATGGCTACACCTTC

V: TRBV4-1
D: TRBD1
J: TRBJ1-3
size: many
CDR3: CASRLGQGNGNTIYF
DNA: TGCGCCAGCCGGCTTGGACAGGGAAATGGAAACACCATATATTTT

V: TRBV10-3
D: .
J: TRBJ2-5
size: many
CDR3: CAISDGIQETQYF
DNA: TGTGCCATCAGTGACGGGATCCAAGAGACCCAGTACTTC

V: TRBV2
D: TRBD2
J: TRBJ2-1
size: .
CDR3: CASSEALGGGGGNEQFF
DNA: TGTGCCAGCAGTGAAGCGCTTGGCGGGGGGGGTGGTAATGAGCAGTTCTTC

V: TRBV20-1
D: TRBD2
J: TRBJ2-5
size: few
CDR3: CSAIEPEAGGIETQYF
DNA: TGCAGTGCTATCGAACCCGAGGCGGGAGGAATAGAGACCCAGTACTTC

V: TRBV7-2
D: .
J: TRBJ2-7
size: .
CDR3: CASSLGGARVTEQYF
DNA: TGTGCCAGCAGCTTAGGTGGGGCCAGGGTAACCGAGCAGTACTTC

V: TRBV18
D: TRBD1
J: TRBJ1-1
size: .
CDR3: CASSRDRANTEAFF
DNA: TGTGCCAGCTCACGGGACAGGGCCAACACTGAAGCTTTCTTT

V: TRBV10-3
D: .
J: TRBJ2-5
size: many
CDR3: CAISPGLNQETQYF
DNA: TGTGCCATCAGCCCGGGACTTAACCAAGAGACCCAGTACTTC

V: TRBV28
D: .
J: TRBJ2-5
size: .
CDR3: CASTQYETQYF
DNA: TGTGCCAGCACCCAGTACGAGACCCAGTACTTC

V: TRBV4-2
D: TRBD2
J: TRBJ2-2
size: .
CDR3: CASSQDSGSGLSSGELFF
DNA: TGTGCCAGCAGCCAAGATAGCGGGAGCGGATTATCCTCCGGGGAGCTGTTTTTT

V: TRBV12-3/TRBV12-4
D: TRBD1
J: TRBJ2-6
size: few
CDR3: CASRETGAPSGANVLTF
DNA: TGTGCCAGCAGGGAGACAGGGGCTCCCTCTGGGGCCAACGTCCTGACTTTC

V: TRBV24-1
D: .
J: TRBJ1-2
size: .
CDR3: CATSDSQAINYGYTF
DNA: TGTGCCACCAGTGATTCCCAGGCCATAAACTATGGCTACACCTTC

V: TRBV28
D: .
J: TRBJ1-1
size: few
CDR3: CASSFGPSIAEAFF
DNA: TGTGCCAGCAGTTTCGGGCCCAGTATCGCTGAAGCTTTCTTT

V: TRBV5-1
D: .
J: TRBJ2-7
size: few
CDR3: CASSLPGSGEQYF
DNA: TGCGCCAGCAGCTTGCCCGGGTCGGGCGAGCAGTACTTC

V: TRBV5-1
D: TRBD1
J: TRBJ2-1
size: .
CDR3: CASSWGQGDYNEQFF
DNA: TGCGCCAGCAGCTGGGGGCAGGGGGACTACAATGAGCAGTTCTTC

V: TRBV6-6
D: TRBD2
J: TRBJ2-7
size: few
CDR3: CASSYSMTSGYEQYF
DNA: TGTGCCAGCAGTTACTCGATGACTAGCGGCTACGAGCAGTACTTC

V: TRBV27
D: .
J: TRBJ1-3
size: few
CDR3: CASSAGQSGNTIYF
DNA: TGTGCCAGCTCTGCAGGACAATCTGGAAACACCATATATTTT

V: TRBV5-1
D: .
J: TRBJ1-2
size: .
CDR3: CASSLNVANYGYTF
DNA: TGCGCCAGCAGCTTGAATGTGGCTAACTATGGCTACACCTTC

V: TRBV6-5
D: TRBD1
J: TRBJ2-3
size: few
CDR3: CASRPYRGHTDTQYF
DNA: TGTGCCAGCAGACCATACAGGGGCCACACAGATACGCAGTATTTT

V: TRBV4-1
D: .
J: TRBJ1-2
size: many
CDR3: CASSQFTGTSGYTF
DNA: TGCGCCAGCAGCCAATTTACCGGGACATCTGGCTACACCTTC

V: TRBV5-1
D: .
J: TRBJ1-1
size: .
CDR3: CASSSAGLNTEAFF
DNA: TGCGCCAGCAGCTCCGCAGGACTGAACACTGAAGCTTTCTTT

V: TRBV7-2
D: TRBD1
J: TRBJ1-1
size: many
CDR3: CASSLKQGVEAFF
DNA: TGTGCCAGCAGCTTAAAACAGGGGGTTGAAGCTTTCTTT

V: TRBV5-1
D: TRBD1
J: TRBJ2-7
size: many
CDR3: CASGHGTATYEQYF
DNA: TGCGCCAGCGGTCACGGGACAGCTACCTACGAGCAGTACTTC